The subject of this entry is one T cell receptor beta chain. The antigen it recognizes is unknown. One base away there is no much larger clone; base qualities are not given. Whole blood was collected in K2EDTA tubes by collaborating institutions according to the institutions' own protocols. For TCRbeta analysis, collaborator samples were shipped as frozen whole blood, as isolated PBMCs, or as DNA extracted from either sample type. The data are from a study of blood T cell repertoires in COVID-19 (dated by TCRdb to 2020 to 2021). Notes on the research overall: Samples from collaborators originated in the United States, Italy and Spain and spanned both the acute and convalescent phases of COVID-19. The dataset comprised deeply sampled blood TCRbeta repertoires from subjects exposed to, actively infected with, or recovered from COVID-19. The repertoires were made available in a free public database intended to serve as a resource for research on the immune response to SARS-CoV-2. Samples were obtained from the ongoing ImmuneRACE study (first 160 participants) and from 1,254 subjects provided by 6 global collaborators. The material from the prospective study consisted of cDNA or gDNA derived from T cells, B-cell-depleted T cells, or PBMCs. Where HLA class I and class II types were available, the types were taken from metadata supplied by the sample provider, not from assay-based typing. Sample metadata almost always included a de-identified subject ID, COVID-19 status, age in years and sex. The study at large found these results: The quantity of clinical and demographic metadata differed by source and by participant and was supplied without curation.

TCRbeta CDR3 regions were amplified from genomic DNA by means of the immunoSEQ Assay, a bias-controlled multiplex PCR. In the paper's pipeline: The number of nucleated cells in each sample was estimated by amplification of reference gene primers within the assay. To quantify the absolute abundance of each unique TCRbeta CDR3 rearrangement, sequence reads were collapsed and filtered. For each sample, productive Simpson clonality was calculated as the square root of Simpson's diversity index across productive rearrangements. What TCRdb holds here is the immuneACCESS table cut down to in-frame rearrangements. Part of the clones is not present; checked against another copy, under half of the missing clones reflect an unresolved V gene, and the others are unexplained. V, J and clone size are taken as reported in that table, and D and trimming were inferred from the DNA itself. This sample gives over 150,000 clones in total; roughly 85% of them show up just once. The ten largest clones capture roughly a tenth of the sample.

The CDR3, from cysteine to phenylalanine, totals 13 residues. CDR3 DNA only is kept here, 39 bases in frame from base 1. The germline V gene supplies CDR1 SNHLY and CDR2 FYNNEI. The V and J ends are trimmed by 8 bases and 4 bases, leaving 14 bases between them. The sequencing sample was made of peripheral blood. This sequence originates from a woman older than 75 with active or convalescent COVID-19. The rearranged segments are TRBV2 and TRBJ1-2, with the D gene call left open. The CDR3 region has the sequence CASGGSPSYGYTF. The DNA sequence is TGTGCCAGCGGTGGGTCTCCCAGCTATGGCTACACCTTC.